The clone carrying this T cell receptor (beta chain) has a single count. The data were obtained in a study of blood T cell repertoires in COVID-19. The wider study: Acute-phase and convalescent COVID-19 samples originated in the United States, Italy and Spain. The cDNA or gDNA used as material had been derived from T cells, B-cell-depleted T cells, or PBMCs.

This CDR3 region has 15 residues. Trimming removed 3 bases from V and 3 bases from J; junction bases left unmatched: 5. Germline CDR1 is KGHSH and CDR2 is LQKENI. Authors' data handling: The authors estimated nucleated cell counts from reference gene primer amplification. Profiled with immunoSEQ multiplex PCR; TCRdb holds only in-frame clones, not every one. Clonal size and the V and J genes are those of that table, whereas D and trimming came from the DNA. The sample has about 300,000 clones; about nine tenths are singletons. The chain employs TRBV18 and TRBJ2-1; 7 bases fit TRBD2. The clonotype originates from a man aged 18-30 years with active or convalescent COVID-19. Input material: peripheral blood. CDR3 in amino acids: CASSPGAGNYNEQFF. In DNA, the CDR3 is TGTGCCAGCTCACCTGGAGCGGGAAACTACAATGAGCAGTTCTTC.